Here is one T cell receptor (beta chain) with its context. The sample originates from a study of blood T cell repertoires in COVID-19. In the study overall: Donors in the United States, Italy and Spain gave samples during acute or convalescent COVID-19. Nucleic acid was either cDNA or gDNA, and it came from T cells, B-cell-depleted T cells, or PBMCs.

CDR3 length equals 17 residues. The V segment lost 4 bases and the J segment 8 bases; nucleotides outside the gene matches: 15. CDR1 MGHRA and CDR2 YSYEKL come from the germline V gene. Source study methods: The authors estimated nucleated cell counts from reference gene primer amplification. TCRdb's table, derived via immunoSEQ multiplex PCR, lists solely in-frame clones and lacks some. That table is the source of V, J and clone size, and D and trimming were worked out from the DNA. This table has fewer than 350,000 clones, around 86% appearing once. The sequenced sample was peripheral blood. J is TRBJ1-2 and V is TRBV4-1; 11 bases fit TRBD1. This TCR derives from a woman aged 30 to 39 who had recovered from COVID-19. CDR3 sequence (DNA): TGCGCCAGCAGCCCGGACATAATTCGGGACAGGGGGAAAGGCTACACCTTC. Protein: CASSPDIIRDRGKGYTF.